The T cell receptor beta chain described here comes from a study of beta chain features in type 1 diabetes. General study points: There was a moderate but significant shortening of TCRB CDR3s in all four CD4+ subsets of Type 1 diabetes patients. Relative to healthy donors, patients appeared to have naive, central memory and Treg TCRB repertoires that were more similar. Insertions were fewer and deletions more numerous at VDJ junctions in type 1 diabetes patients.

Worth noting for this clone: Its antigen remains unknown.

V lost 3 bases and J lost 3; bases outside the gene matches: 2. Per the germline V gene, CDR1 is SGHNT and CDR2 is YYREEE (reference sequence). The CDR3 runs to 14 residues. Expressed TCRB transcripts were sequenced because the isolated RNA had all been reverse transcribed beforehand. Libraries were prepared by immunoSEQ multiplex PCR; TCRdb keeps only in-frame clonotypes and omits some of them. The table has 300,000 to 450,000 clones, about 10% seen once. Sequenced material: central memory CD4+ T cells from blood. The sequence was collected from a man under 40 with type 1 diabetes. The gene calls are TRBV5-4 and TRBJ2-7; the match to TRBD2 covers 11 bases. The CDR3 DNA reads TGTGCCAGCAGCTCGACTAGCGGGGACTACGAGCAGTACTTC. It is translated as CASSSTSGDYEQYF.